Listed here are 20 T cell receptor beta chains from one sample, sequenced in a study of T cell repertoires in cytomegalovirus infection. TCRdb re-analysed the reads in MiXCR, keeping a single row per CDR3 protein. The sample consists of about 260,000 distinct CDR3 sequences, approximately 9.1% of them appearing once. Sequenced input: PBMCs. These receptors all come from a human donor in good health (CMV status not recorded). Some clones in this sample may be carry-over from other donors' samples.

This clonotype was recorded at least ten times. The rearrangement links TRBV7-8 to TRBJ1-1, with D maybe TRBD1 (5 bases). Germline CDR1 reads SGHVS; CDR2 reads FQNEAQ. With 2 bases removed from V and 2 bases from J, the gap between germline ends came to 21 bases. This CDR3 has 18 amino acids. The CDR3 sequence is CASSLRTAEGRANTEAFF. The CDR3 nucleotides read TGTGCCAGCAGCTTACGTACCGCTGAGGGGCGAGCAAACACTGAAGCTTTCTTT.

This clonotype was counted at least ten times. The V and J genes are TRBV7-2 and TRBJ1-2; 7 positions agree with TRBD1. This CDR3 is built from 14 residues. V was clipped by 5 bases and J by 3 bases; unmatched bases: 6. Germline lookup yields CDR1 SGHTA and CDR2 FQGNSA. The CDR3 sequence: CASSPRGGDYGYTF. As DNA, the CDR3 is TGTGCCAGCAGCCCCAGGGGGGGGGACTATGGCTACACCTTC.

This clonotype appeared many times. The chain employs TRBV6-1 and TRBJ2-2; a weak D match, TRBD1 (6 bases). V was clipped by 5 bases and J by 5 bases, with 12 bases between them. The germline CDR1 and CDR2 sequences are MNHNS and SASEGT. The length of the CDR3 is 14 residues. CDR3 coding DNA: TGTGCCAGCAGTCGGACAGTACAGACCGGGGAGCTGTTTTTT. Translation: CASSRTVQTGELFF.

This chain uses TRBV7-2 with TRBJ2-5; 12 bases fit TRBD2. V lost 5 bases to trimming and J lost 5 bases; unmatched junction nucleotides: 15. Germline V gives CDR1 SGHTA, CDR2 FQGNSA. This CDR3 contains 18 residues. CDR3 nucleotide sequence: TGTGCCAGCAGCGGTCAGGGGCTAGCGGGGGGGCGTGGTGAGACCCAGTACTTC. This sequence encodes CASSGQGLAGGRGETQYF.

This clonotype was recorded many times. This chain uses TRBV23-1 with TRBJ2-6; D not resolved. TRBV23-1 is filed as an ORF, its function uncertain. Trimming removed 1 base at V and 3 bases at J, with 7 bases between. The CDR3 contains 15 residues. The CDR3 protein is CASSQLHGGANVLTF. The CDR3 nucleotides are TGCGCCAGCAGTCAATTACACGGTGGGGCCAACGTCCTGACTTTC.

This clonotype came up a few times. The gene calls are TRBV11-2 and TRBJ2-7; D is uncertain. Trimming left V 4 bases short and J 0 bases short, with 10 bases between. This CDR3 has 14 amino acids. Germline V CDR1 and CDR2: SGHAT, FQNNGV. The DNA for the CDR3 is TGTGCCAGCAGCTACGAGGAGTTCTCCTACGAGCAGTACTTC. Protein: CASSYEEFSYEQYF.

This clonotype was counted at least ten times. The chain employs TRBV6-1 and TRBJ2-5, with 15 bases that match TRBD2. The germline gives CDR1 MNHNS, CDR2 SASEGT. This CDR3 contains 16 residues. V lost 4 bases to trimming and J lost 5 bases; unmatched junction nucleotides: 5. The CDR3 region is CASSAGLAGGQETQYF. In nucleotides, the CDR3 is TGTGCCAGCAGTGCGGGACTAGCGGGAGGTCAGGAGACCCAGTACTTC.

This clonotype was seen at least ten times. The CDR3 nucleotides read TGTGCCAGCAGCGTGCAGGGCTACCAGCCCCAGCATTTT. Protein: CASSVQGYQPQHF. The rearrangement links TRBV7-2 to TRBJ1-5; D perhaps matches TRBD1 (5 bases). From germline, CDR1 is SGHTA and CDR2 FQGNSA. This CDR3 spans 13 amino acids. V was cut by 5 bases and J by 7 bases, with 12 bases left in between.

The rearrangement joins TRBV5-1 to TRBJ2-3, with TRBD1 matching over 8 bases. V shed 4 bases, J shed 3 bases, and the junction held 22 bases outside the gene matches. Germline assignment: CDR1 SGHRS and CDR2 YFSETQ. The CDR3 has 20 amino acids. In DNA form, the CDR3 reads TGCGCCAGCAGCGGGATCCAGGGGGCCCTTAAACAAACGCGGACAGATACGCAGTATTTT. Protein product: CASSGIQGALKQTRTDTQYF. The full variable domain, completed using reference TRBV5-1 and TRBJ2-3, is KAGVTQTPRYLIKTRGQQVTLSCSPISGHRSVSWYQQTPGQGLQFLFEYFSETQRNKGNFPGRFSGRQFSNSRSEMNVSTLELGDSALYLCASSGIQGALKQTRTDTQYFGPGTRLTVL.

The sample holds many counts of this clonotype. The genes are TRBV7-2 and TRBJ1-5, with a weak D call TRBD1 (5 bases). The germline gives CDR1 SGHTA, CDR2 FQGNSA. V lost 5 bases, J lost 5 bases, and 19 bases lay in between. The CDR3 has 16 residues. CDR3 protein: CASSLGGTRVHQPQHF. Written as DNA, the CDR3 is TGTGCCAGCAGCCTTGGGGGAACCAGGGTCCATCAGCCCCAGCATTTT. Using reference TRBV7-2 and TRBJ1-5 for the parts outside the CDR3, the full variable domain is GAGVSQSPSNKVTEKGKDVELRCDPISGHTALYWYRQSLGQGLEFLIYFQGNSAPDKSGLPSDRFSAERTGGSVSTLTIQRTQQEDSAVYLCASSLGGTRVHQPQHFGDGTRLSIL.

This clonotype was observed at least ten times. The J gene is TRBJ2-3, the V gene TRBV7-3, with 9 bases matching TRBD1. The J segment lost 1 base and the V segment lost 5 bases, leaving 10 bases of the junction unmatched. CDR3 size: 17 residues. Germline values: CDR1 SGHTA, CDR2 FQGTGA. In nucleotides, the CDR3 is TGTGCCAGCAGCACCTTACAGGGGGCGCAGGGCACAGATACGCAGTATTTT. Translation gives CASSTLQGAQGTDTQYF. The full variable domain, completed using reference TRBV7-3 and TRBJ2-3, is GAGVSQTPSNKVTEKGKYVELRCDPISGHTALYWYRQSLGQGPEFLIYFQGTGAADDSGLPNDRFFAVRPEGSVSTLKIQRTERGDSAVYLCASSTLQGAQGTDTQYFGPGTRLTVL.

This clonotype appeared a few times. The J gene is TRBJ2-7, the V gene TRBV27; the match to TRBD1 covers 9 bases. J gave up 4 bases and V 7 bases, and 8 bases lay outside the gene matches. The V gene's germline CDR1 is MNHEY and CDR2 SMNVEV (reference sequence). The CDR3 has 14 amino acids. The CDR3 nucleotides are TGTGCCAGCACCCACGCGGGACAGGGTTACGAGCAGTACTTC. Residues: CASTHAGQGYEQYF.

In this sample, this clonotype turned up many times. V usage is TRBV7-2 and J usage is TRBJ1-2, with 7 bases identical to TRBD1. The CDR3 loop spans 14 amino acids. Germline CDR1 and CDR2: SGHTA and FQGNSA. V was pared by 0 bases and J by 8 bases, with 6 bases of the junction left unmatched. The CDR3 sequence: CASSLALTGQGYTF. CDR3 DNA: TGTGCCAGCAGCTTAGCGCTGACAGGGCAAGGCTACACCTTC. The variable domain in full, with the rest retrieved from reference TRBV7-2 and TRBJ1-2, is GAGVSQSPSNKVTEKGKDVELRCDPISGHTALYWYRQSLGQGLEFLIYFQGNSAPDKSGLPSDRFSAERTGGSVSTLTIQRTQQEDSAVYLCASSLALTGQGYTFGSGTRLTVV.

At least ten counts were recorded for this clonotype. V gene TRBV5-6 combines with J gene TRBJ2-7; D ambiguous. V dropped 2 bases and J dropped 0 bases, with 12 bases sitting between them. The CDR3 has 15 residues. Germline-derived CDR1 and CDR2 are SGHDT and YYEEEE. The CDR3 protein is CASSFYSTSSYEQYF. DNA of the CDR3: TGTGCCAGCAGCTTTTACTCCACGAGCTCCTACGAGCAGTACTTC.

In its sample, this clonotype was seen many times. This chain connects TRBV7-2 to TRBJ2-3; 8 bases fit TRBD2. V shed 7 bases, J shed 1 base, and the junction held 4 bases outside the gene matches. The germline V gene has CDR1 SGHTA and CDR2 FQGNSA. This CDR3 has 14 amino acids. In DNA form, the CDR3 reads TGTGCCAGCACCCCGGGACTAGGCACAGATACGCAGTATTTT. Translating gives CASTPGLGTDTQYF.

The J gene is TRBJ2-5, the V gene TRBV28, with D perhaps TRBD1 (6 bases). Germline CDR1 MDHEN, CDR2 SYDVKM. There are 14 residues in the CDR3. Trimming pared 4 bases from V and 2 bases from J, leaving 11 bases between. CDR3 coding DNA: TGTGCCAGCAGTTGGTCTACAGGGCAAGAGACCCAGTACTTC. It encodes CASSWSTGQETQYF.

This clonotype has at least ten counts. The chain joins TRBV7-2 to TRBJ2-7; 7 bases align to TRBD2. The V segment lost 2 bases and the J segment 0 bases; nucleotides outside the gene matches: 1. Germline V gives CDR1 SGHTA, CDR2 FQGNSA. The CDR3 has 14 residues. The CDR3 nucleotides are TGTGCCAGCAGCTTAAAGCGGGACTCCTACGAGCAGTACTTC. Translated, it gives CASSLKRDSYEQYF.

The CDR3 sequence: CASSIDAGTGAYEQYF. As DNA, the CDR3 is TGTGCCAGCAGCATAGACGCCGGGACAGGAGCCTACGAGCAGTACTTC. The rearrangement links TRBV7-2 to TRBJ2-7; TRBD1 aligns across 8 bases. This CDR3 contains 16 residues. In germline, CDR1 is SGHTA, CDR2 FQGNSA. V gave up 5 bases and J gave up 2 bases; unmatched junction bases: 11.

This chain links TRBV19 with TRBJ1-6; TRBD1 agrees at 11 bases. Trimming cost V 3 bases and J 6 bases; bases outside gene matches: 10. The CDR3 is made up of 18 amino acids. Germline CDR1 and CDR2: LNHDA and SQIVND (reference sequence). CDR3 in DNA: TGTGCCAGTAGTATTTTCTCTCGCGGGACAGGGGGTAATTCACCCCTCCACTTT. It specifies CASSIFSRGTGGNSPLHF.

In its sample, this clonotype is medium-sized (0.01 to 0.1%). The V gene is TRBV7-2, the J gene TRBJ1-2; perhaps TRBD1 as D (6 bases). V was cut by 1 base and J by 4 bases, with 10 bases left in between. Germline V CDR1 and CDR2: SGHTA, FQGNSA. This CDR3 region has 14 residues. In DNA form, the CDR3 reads TGTGCCAGCAGCTTAGTCGGGACACTCTATGGCTACACCTTC. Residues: CASSLVGTLYGYTF.